Only one count was recorded for the clone carrying this T cell receptor beta chain. Its antigen is not identified. A sample-barcoded 5' primer and a J-beta primer mix were used in a second PCR of roughly 7 to 11 cycles. Tags on each cDNA molecule came from a template-switch adaptor with 12 random nucleotides. In TCRdb, the 5' RACE reads were re-called with MiXCR into one record per CDR3 protein. The table includes 1.5 million to 1.8 million distinct CDR3 sequences, under 55% detected once. The sample is drawn from a study of blood T cells in healthy people across ages. Per the germline V gene, CDR1 is SGHRS and CDR2 is YFSETQ. The V end was cut by 0 bases, the J end by 7 bases, with 5 bases between. The CDR3 has 12 residues. Regarding the study as a whole: It was held that the diversity estimates obtained from one million T cells were underestimates.

The sequence came from a young woman in good health. The sample comprised blood. V gene TRBV5-1 combines with J gene TRBJ2-1, with D hard to call. The DNA of the CDR3 is TGCGCCAGCAGCTTGGCCTGGAATGAGCAGTTCTTC. Protein product: CASSLAWNEQFF.